Below are 32 T cell receptor beta chains sequenced from a single sample in a study of blood T cell repertoires in COVID-19. The protocol was immunoSEQ multiplex PCR, while the TCRdb copy is restricted to in-frame clones and leaves out a portion. The sample contains under 250,000 clones, 65% to 85% of which appear only once. Input material: peripheral blood. All receptors derive from a man in his fifties with active or convalescent COVID-19.

This chain links TRBV15 with TRBJ2-5; tentatively, D is TRBD2 (5 bases). The ends were cut back, 3 bases at V and 5 bases at J, with 7 bases in the middle. CDR3 length: 12 residues. CDR1 and CDR2 (germline): LNHNV, YYDKDF (reference sequence). CDR3 nucleotides: TGTGCCACCAGCAGGGAGCGGGAGACCCAGTACTTC. Translation: CATSRERETQYF.

The V call is TRBV19, the J call TRBJ1-1; 8 nucleotides line up with TRBD1. The CDR3 loop spans 13 amino acids. V lost 5 bases to trimming and J lost 6 bases; unmatched junction nucleotides: 5. The V gene's germline CDR1 is LNHDA and CDR2 SQIVND (reference sequence). CDR3 loop: CASSSHRGAEAFF. The CDR3, as DNA: TGTGCCAGTAGTTCTCACAGGGGGGCTGAAGCTTTCTTT.

The chain is built from TRBV4-1 and TRBJ2-4; 11 nucleotides line up with TRBD1. From germline, CDR1 is MGHRA and CDR2 YSYEKL. The CDR3 is 19 amino acids. The V segment lost 2 bases and the J segment 0 bases; nucleotides outside the gene matches: 9. Written as DNA, the CDR3 is TGCGCCAGCAGCCAATCTCGGACAGGGGGCGCAGAAGCCAAAAACATTCAGTACTTC. This translates into CASSQSRTGGAEAKNIQYF.

Points on this clone: At one of its ends the junction is not consistent with the germline gene, which may arise from a read error. The chain has TRBV19 and TRBJ1-5, with 7 bases lining up with TRBD1. The CDR3 consists of 16 residues. CDR1 is LNHDA and CDR2 is SQIVND in the germline V gene (reference sequence). CDR3 sequence: CASSIFGTVEGQAQHF. CDR3 nucleotide sequence: TGTGCCAGTAGTATTTTCGGGACAGTCGAAGGTCAGGCCCAGCATTTT.

The chain couples TRBV30 to TRBJ1-1; 7 nucleotides line up with TRBD1. V was clipped by 4 bases and J by 5 bases; unmatched bases: 7. Germline CDR1 and CDR2: GTSNPN and SVGIG (reference sequence). This CDR3 spans 13 amino acids. The CDR3 coding sequence is TGTGCCTGGACTCTTCGCAGGGGGACTGAAGCTTTCTTT. This codes for CAWTLRRGTEAFF.

The CDR3 reads CASSLQGGRGQPQHF. For the CDR3, the DNA is TGTGCCAGCAGTTTACAGGGTGGAAGGGGTCAGCCCCAGCATTTT. The chain employs TRBV28 and TRBJ1-5, with D perhaps matching TRBD1 (5 bases). The CDR3 is made up of 15 amino acids. Looked up from germline, CDR1 is MDHEN and CDR2 is SYDVKM. Deletions cut 2 bases from V and 6 bases from J, with 14 bases between.

The CDR3 region is CASSFGTGTINYGYTF. CDR3 bases: TGTGCCAGCAGTTTCGGAACAGGGACGATTAACTATGGCTACACCTTC. This chain connects TRBV6-5 to TRBJ1-2; D possibly corresponds to TRBD1 (6 bases). CDR1 is MNHEY and CDR2 is SVGAGI in the germline V gene. The CDR3 is 16 residues long. Deletions cut 4 bases from V and 1 base from J, with 16 bases between.

The J gene is TRBJ2-7, the V gene TRBV4-1, with TRBD2 matching over 9 bases. From germline, CDR1 is MGHRA and CDR2 YSYEKL. This CDR3 has 15 amino acids. V gave up 1 base and J gave up 7 bases; unmatched junction bases: 8. The DNA for the CDR3 is TGCGCCAGCAGCCAAGTGGCTAGCGGGGAGTGGGAGCAGTACTTC. Protein: CASSQVASGEWEQYF.

The chain has TRBV3-1 (or the pseudogene TRBV3-2) and TRBJ1-1; D ambiguous. CDR3 length equals 12 residues. The ends were cut back, 3 bases at V and 4 bases at J, with 6 bases in the middle. Germline V gives CDR1 LGHDT, CDR2 YNNKEL (reference sequence). DNA for the CDR3: TGTGCCAGCAGCCAGAGCCGCACTGAAGCTTTCTTT. It specifies CASSQSRTEAFF.

The chain couples TRBV7-9 to TRBJ2-1; 14 positions agree with TRBD2. The CDR3 runs 17 residues. Germline V CDR1 and CDR2: SEHNR, FQNEAQ (reference sequence). V was pared by 4 bases and J by 7 bases, with 9 bases of the junction left unmatched. CDR3 loop: CASSYKLGTSGGNEQFF. CDR3 sequence (DNA): TGTGCCAGCAGCTACAAGTTAGGGACTAGCGGGGGAAATGAGCAGTTCTTC.

V usage is TRBV19 and J usage is TRBJ1-5; D unresolved. Trimming pared 10 bases from V and 0 bases from J, leaving 13 bases between. This CDR3 comprises 14 residues. Germline V lookup: CDR1 LNHDA, CDR2 SQIVND (reference sequence). CDR3 DNA: TGTGCCACCAAGCGGCCGGATAGCAATCAGCCCCAGCATTTT. It codes for CATKRPDSNQPQHF.

This chain joins TRBV12-3 or TRBV12-4 and TRBJ2-1; possible D gene TRBD2, 7 bases. V lost 8 bases, J lost 6 bases, and 14 bases lay in between. CDR3 length: 13 amino acids. CDR3 sequence reads: CASGGGPSNEQFF. The CDR3 nucleotides are TGTGCCAGCGGGGGGGGGCCTTCCAATGAGCAGTTCTTC.

V and J are TRBV7-2 and TRBJ1-2, with D hard to call. Germline V lookup: CDR1 SGHTA, CDR2 FQGNSA. CDR3 length: 19 residues. V lost 3 bases and J 4 bases, leaving 27 bases between the germline ends. The CDR3, as DNA: TGTGCCAGCAGCTTCAATTTGTGGTTGAAGTCCCCTATGATCTATGGCTACACCTTC. Encoded protein: CASSFNLWLKSPMIYGYTF.

This sequence joins TRBV7-9 and TRBJ1-1; TRBD1 agrees at 7 bases. The J segment lost 4 bases and the V segment lost 8 bases, leaving 7 bases of the junction unmatched. The length of the CDR3 is 13 residues. The V gene's germline CDR1 is SEHNR and CDR2 FQNEAQ (reference sequence). The CDR3 reads CASLSSGGTEAFF. The CDR3, as DNA: TGTGCCAGCCTCTCCTCAGGGGGCACTGAAGCTTTCTTT.

The CDR3 region is CASSRGYNEQFF. As DNA, the CDR3 is TGTGCCAGCAGCAGGGGTTACAATGAGCAGTTCTTC. The V gene is TRBV7-2, the J gene TRBJ2-1; possibly TRBD1 for D (5 bases). Trimming removed 5 bases from V and 4 bases from J, with 6 bases in between. This CDR3 spans 12 amino acids. CDR1 and CDR2 (germline): SGHTA, FQGNSA.

This chain links TRBV28 with TRBJ1-5; D remains ambiguous. CDR3 length: 14 residues. Germline V gene lookup returns CDR1 MDHEN and CDR2 SYDVKM. V was pared by 5 bases and J by 0 bases, with 8 bases between. The CDR3, as DNA: TGTGCCAGCAGTCTCGTATATAGCAATCAGCCCCAGCATTTT. Its protein is CASSLVYSNQPQHF.

In DNA, the CDR3 is TGTGCCACCAGCAGAGATGGGGGGGCTAGGGGTGAAGCTTTCTTT. Translation gives CATSRDGGARGEAFF. The chain combines TRBV15 with TRBJ1-1; the D gene is possibly TRBD1 (6 bases). V dropped 0 bases and J dropped 7 bases, with 15 bases sitting between them. CDR3 length equals 15 residues. From germline, CDR1 is LNHNV and CDR2 YYDKDF (reference sequence).

In regard to this clone: Mismatch with germline at one junction end may stem from a read error. The J gene is TRBJ1-2, the V gene TRBV19; 8 positions agree with TRBD1. The V gene's germline CDR1 is LNHDA and CDR2 SQIVND (reference sequence). The CDR3 totals 11 residues. Here the CDR3 reads CASKGTGLNYF. The CDR3 nucleotides are TGTGCCAGTAAAGGGACAGGACTAAACTACTTC.

This chain joins TRBV10-2 and TRBJ2-7; 10 bases agree with TRBD2. Germline loops: CDR1 WSHSY, CDR2 SAAADI. V was pared by 7 bases and J by 3 bases, with 15 bases of the junction left unmatched. The CDR3 consists of 17 residues. The CDR3 region has the DNA TGCGCCAGCAAGAGTGTTTCAAGCGGGGGGGCGAGCTACGAGCAGTACTTC. It codes for CASKSVSSGGASYEQYF.

This sequence joins TRBV27 and TRBJ2-2, with D tentatively TRBD1 (5 bases). Between the trimmed V and J ends, which lost 4 bases and 8 bases, there was a span of 14 bases. Germline V gene sequence: CDR1 MNHEY, CDR2 SMNVEV (reference sequence). The CDR3 runs 14 residues. Written as DNA, the CDR3 is TGTGCCAGCAGTTCCCAAAATGGGGCGGGGGAGCTGTTTTTT. It yields the protein CASSSQNGAGELFF.

The chain has TRBV6-5 and TRBJ2-7; maybe TRBD1 (6 bases). The CDR3 contains 15 residues. CDR1 is MNHEY, CDR2 SVGAGI, per germline. Trimming removed 0 bases at V and 1 base at J, with 10 bases between. CDR3 sequence: CASSYSPGVSYEQYF. The CDR3, as DNA: TGTGCCAGCAGTTACTCCCCAGGGGTTTCCTACGAGCAGTACTTC.

This clone showed up just once. V usage is TRBV2 and J usage is TRBJ2-3; D is undetermined. The CDR3 extends over 14 amino acids. Germline assignment: CDR1 SNHLY and CDR2 FYNNEI. The V end was cut by 8 bases, the J end by 0 bases, with 12 bases between. The CDR3 is CASGMADSTDTQYF. CDR3 bases: TGTGCCAGCGGCATGGCGGATAGCACAGATACGCAGTATTTT. Drawing the rest from reference TRBV2 and TRBJ2-3, the complete variable domain is EPEVTQTPSHQVTQMGQEVILRCVPISNHLYFYWYRQILGQKVEFLVSFYNNEISEKSEIFDDQFSVERPDGSNFTLKIRSTKLEDSAMYFCASGMADSTDTQYFGPGTRLTVL.

V usage is TRBV19 and J usage is TRBJ2-3; 12 bases are a match to TRBD2. The germline V gene has CDR1 LNHDA and CDR2 SQIVND (reference sequence). This CDR3 comprises 16 residues. Trimming at V came to 3 bases and at J to 1 base, leaving 2 bases not matched to a gene. The CDR3 coding sequence is TGTGCCAGTAGTATTCGGACTAGCGGGGGCACAGATACGCAGTATTTT. Residues: CASSIRTSGGTDTQYF.

This chain uses TRBV15 with TRBJ1-2; maybe TRBD1 (5 bases). Germline V gene lookup returns CDR1 LNHNV and CDR2 YYDKDF (reference sequence). V was clipped by 0 bases and J by 8 bases, with 16 bases between them. The CDR3 spans 15 residues. The CDR3 spells CATSRDQLQVGGYTF. The DNA for the CDR3 is TGTGCCACCAGCAGAGACCAGTTACAGGTCGGAGGCTACACCTTC.

This clone was counted between two and nine times. The chain is built from TRBV11-2 and TRBJ2-7; 8 bases agree with TRBD1. V shed 1 base, J shed 5 bases, and the junction held 1 base outside the gene matches. This CDR3 comprises 13 residues. The germline gives CDR1 SGHAT, CDR2 FQNNGV. The CDR3 DNA reads TGTGCCAGCAGCTTAGGACAGGGGAACGAGCAGTACTTC. Translated, it gives CASSLGQGNEQYF.

The rearrangement joins TRBV19 to TRBJ2-5, with D perhaps matching TRBD2 (6 bases). From germline, CDR1 is LNHDA and CDR2 SQIVND (reference sequence). The CDR3 loop spans 14 amino acids. V was shortened by 3 bases and J by 1 base, with 9 bases between the two germline ends. Here the CDR3 DNA reads TGTGCCAGTAGTATCGTGGGGGGCCAAGAGACCCAGTACTTC. Encoded protein: CASSIVGGQETQYF.

CDR3 sequence: CAWSVPWSSYNEQFF. CDR3 nucleotide sequence: TGTGCCTGGAGTGTACCCTGGAGCTCCTACAATGAGCAGTTCTTC. The chain joins TRBV30 to TRBJ2-1, with D hard to call. The CDR3 loop spans 15 amino acids. V lost 0 bases and J lost 0, with 9 bases in between. In germline, CDR1 is GTSNPN, CDR2 SVGIG (reference sequence).

The CDR3 DNA reads TGTGCCAGTAGTACTATGGCCCGACAAAACAATGAGCAGTTCTTC. Its protein is CASSTMARQNNEQFF. V gene TRBV19 combines with J gene TRBJ2-1; D is ambiguous. The CDR3 is 15 residues long. Per the germline V gene, CDR1 is LNHDA and CDR2 is SQIVND (reference sequence). V was clipped by 4 bases and J by 5 bases, with 15 bases between them.

Only one count was recorded for this clone. The CDR3, as DNA: TGTGCCAGCAGCCAAGAGGCAGGGGGGACGGGGAGAGAAAAACTGTTTTTT. It encodes CASSQEAGGTGREKLFF. This chain uses TRBV4-2 with TRBJ1-4; 7 bases are shared with TRBD1. Germline V CDR1 and CDR2: LGHNA, YNFKEQ. The CDR3 totals 17 residues. The V gene end was trimmed by 0 bases and the J gene end by 8 bases; junction bases not matched to a gene: 12.

This clone was seen only once. The V call is TRBV9, the J call TRBJ1-4; D unclear. CDR3 length equals 15 residues. Germline V lookup: CDR1 SGDLS, CDR2 YYNGEE. V was clipped by 0 bases and J by 0 bases, with 6 bases between them. In DNA, the CDR3 is TGTGCCAGCAGCGTAGGTCCAGCAACTAATGAAAAACTGTTTTTT. Its translation: CASSVGPATNEKLFF. Looking up the rest from reference TRBV9 and TRBJ1-4 gives the full variable domain: DSGVTQTPKHLITATGQRVTLRCSPRSGDLSVYWYQQSLDQGLQFLIQYYNGEERAKGNILERFSAQQFPDLHSELNLSSLELGDSALYFCASSVGPATNEKLFFGSGTQLSVL.

There are a few counts of this clone. This chain joins TRBV9 and TRBJ2-7, with TRBD1 matching 7 bases. The CDR3 runs to 18 residues. CDR1 and CDR2 (germline): SGDLS, YYNGEE. V was pared by 3 bases and J by 5 bases, with 20 bases of the junction left unmatched. CDR3 sequence (DNA): TGTGCCAGCAGCGGCCGACAGAATAGGGGGCCAAGGAAGGACGAGCAGTACTTC. Encoded protein: CASSGRQNRGPRKDEQYF.

The rearrangement joins TRBV7-8 to TRBJ1-2; D might be TRBD1 (6 bases). Per germline, CDR1 SGHVS and CDR2 FQNEAQ. This CDR3 is built from 15 residues. Trimming removed 5 bases from V and 0 bases from J, with 13 bases in between. The CDR3 loop reads CASSPRNRANYGYTF. The CDR3 nucleotides read TGTGCCAGCAGCCCCCGGAACAGGGCTAACTATGGCTACACCTTC.